Included here is one T cell receptor (beta chain) sequence, with context. Its target is unknown. The CDR3 is 16 residues long. Germline assignment: CDR1 SEHNR and CDR2 FQNEAQ (reference sequence). With V trimmed by 6 bases and J by 4 bases, 11 bases remained unmatched. These data are taken from a study of OX40 agonist ivuxolimab in advanced cancers. Study-level background: Ivuxolimab was administered intravenously to patients at 0.01 to 10 mg/kg every 2 weeks.

Study-wide findings and caveats: Among T cells, CD8+ cells averaged more expanded clones than CD4+ cells. Normalized expansion of T-cell clones was also low for some nonresponders.

TCRdb's table, derived via immunoSEQ multiplex PCR, lists solely in-frame clones and lacks some. The sample lists around 48,000 clones; 65% to 85% were seen once. Source: CD4+ or CD8+ T cells sorted from blood, taken in a trial of the OX40 agonist ivuxolimab. The rearrangement uses TRBV7-9 and TRBJ2-1; 8 bases match TRBD2. The sequence derives from an adult with an advanced solid tumor such as melanoma, head and neck, liver or kidney cancer. The CDR3 is CASSSTERGYYNEQFF. DNA of the CDR3: TGTGCCAGCAGTTCTACTGAGCGGGGGTATTACAATGAGCAGTTCTTC.